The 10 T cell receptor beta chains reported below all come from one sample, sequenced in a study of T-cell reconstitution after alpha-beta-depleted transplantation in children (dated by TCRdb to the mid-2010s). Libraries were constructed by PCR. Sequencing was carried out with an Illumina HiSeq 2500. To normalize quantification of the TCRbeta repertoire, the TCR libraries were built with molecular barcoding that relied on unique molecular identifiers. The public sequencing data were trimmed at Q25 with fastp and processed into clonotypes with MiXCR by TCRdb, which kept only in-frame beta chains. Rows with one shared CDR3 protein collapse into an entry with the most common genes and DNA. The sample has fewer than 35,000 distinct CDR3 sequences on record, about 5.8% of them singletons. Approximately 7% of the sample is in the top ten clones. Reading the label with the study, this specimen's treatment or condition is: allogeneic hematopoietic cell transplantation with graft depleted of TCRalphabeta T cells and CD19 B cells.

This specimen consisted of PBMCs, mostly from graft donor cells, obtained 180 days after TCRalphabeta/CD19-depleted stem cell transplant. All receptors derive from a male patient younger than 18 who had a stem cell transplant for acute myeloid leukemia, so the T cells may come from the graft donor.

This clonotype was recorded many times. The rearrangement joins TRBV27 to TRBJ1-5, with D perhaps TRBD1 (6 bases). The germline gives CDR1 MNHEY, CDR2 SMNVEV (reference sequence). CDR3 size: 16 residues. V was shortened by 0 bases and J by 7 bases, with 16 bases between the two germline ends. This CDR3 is CASSLSGGAGVQPQHF. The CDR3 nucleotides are TGTGCCAGCAGTTTATCGGGGGGGGCTGGGGTACAGCCCCAGCATTTT.

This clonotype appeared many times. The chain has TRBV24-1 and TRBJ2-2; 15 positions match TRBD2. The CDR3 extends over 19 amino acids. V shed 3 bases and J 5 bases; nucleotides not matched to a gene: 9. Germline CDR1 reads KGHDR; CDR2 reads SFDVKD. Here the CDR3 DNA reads TGTGCCACCAGTGATCGCCCGGGACTAGCGGGAGGTGGAACCGGGGAGCTGTTTTTT. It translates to CATSDRPGLAGGGTGELFF.

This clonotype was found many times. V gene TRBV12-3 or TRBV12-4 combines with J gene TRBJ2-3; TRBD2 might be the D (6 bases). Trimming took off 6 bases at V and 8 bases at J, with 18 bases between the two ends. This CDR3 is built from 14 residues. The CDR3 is CASRPTGVVGTQYF. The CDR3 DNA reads TGTGCCAGCAGGCCAACGGGAGTCGTGGGTACGCAGTATTTT.

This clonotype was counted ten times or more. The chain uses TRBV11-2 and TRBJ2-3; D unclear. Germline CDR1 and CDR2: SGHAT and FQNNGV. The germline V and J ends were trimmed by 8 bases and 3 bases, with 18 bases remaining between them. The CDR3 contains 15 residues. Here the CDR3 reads CASSLDRAKTDTQYF. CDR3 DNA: TGTGCCAGCTCCCTAGACCGAGCCAAGACAGATACGCAGTATTTT.

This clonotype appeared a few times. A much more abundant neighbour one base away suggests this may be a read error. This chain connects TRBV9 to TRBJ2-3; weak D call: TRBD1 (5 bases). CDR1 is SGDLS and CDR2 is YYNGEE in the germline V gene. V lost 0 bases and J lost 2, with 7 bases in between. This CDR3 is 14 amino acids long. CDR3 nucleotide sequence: TGTGCCAGCAGCGTAGAAGGGGTCACAGATACGCAGTATTTT. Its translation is CASSVEGVTDTQYF.

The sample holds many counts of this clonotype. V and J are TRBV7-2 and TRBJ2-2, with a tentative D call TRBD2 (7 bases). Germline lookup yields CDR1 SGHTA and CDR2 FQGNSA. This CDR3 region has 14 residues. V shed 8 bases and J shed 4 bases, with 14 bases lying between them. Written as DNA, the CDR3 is TGTGCCAGCGGGGTGGGAGGGGGCACCGGGGAGCTGTTTTTT. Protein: CASGVGGGTGELFF.

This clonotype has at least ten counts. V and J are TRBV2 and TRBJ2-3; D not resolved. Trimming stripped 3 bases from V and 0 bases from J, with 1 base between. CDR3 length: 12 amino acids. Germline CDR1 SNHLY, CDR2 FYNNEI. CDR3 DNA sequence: TGTGCCAGCAGTGATAGCACAGATACGCAGTATTTT. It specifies CASSDSTDTQYF.

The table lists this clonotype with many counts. This CDR3 reads CASSPAYQPQHF. CDR3 nucleotide sequence: TGTGCCAGCAGCCCGGCGTATCAGCCCCAGCATTTT. The rearrangement links TRBV7-2 to TRBJ1-5; D is unresolved. Germline V gene sequence: CDR1 SGHTA, CDR2 FQGNSA. The CDR3 consists of 12 residues. V was trimmed by 5 bases and J by 5 bases, leaving 7 bases between them.

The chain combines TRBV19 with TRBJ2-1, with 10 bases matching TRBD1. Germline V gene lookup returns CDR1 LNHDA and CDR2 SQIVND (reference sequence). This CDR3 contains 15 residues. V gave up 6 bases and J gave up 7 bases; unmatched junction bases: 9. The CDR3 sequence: CASRTGGTQRNEQFF. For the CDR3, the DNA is TGTGCCAGTAGGACAGGGGGCACTCAGAGAAATGAGCAGTTCTTC.

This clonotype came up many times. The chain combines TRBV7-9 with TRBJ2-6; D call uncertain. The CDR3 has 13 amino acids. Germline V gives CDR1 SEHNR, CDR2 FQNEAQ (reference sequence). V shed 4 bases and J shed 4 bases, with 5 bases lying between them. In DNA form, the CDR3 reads TGTGCCAGCAGCTCGAGCGGGGCCAACGTCCTGACTTTC. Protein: CASSSSGANVLTF.